This T cell receptor beta chain stems from a study of T cells in Graves' hyperthyroidism and ophthalmopathy. Study in general: Peripheral blood sampling occurred at initial diagnosis, before any treatment.

In regard to this clonotype: The target antigen is unknown.

RNA transcripts were the template for amplifying TCR beta CDR3 regions. The primer set for the first-round RT-PCR of the TCR CDR3 was HTBI. TCRdb re-derived calls from the multiplex PCR reads in MiXCR, one entry per CDR3 protein. The data hold over 45,000 distinct CDR3 sequences, with approximately 48% observed a single time. V shed 2 bases and J 3 bases; nucleotides not matched to a gene: 10. The CDR3 consists of 16 residues. CDR1 GTSNPN and CDR2 SVGIG come from the germline V gene (reference sequence). The cohort's ophthalmopathy patients, a group with duration under 3 months, had a Clinical Activity Score of at least 3 and a NOSPECS grade of at least 4. The diagnostic basis comprised clinical symptoms, serum thyroxine and TRAb, thyroid ultrasound and orbital computed tomography. Study-wide results and limits: Ophthalmopathy stood apart from stable hyperthyroidism in a 13 V-J model.

The sequenced sample was blood. The chain combines TRBV30 with TRBJ2-7, with TRBD2 identical over 10 bases. The clonotype originates from a woman aged 45-60 years with Graves' ophthalmopathy. CDR3 sequence reads: CAWSPDWLAGVYEQYF. CDR3 DNA: TGTGCCTGGAGTCCCGACTGGCTAGCGGGAGTCTACGAGCAGTACTTC. Filled out from reference TRBV30 and TRBJ2-7, the complete variable domain reads SQTIHQWPATLVQPVGSPLSLECTVEGTSNPNLYWYRQAAGRGLQLLFYSVGIGQISSEVPQNLSASRPQDRQFILSSKKLLLSDSGFYLCAWSPDWLAGVYEQYFGPGTRLTVT.